A selection of T cell receptor beta chains follows, all from one sample in a study of T cells in Graves' hyperthyroidism and ophthalmopathy. TCRdb reanalysed the multiplex PCR reads using MiXCR and keeps one entry per CDR3 protein. The sample gives approximately 300,000 distinct CDR3 sequences, over 15% of which show up once; around 55% is in the top ten. Sequenced: blood. These receptors originate from a woman aged 55-70 years with Graves' ophthalmopathy. Each CDR3 is given with its conserved first and last residue. A D gene is named only where the DNA matches it firmly. Clone size is shown for a subset of rows, as once, few, many or a class of expanded clone.

TRBV28	TRBJ2-5	-	TRBD1	TGTGCCAGCAGTGGAACAGGGGGCATATGGGAGACCCAGTACTTC	CASSGTGGIWETQYF
TRBV28	TRBJ2-7	-	-	TGCGCCAGCAGCCAAGAACAGGGTAACGAGCAGTACTTC	CASSQEQGNEQYF
TRBV6-8	TRBJ1-2	many	-	TGTGCCAGCAGTTACCGAAGCGAAGTCTATGGCTACACCTTC	CASSYRSEVYGYTF
TRBV5-1	TRBJ2-3	many	TRBD2	TGCGCCAGCAGCTGGGGACTAGCGGGAGTACCAGATACGCAGTATTTT	CASSWGLAGVPDTQYF
TRBV7-8	TRBJ2-5	many	-	TGTGCCAGCAGCTTAGCGGGAAGGGGGCAAGAGACCCAGTACTTC	CASSLAGRGQETQYF
TRBV28	TRBJ1-2	few	TRBD1	TGTGCCAGCAGTTTAGGCCGTATCCGGACAGGGGGCGACGGCTACACCTTC	CASSLGRIRTGGDGYTF
TRBV28	TRBJ2-7	-	-	TGTGCCAGCAGTTTAGTAAGGGGCATGAGAGGAGACTCCTACGAGCAGTACTTC	CASSLVRGMRGDSYEQYF
TRBV20-1	TRBJ1-2	-	-	TGCAGTGCTAGAGATCTCGACAGCGGCTACACCTTC	CSARDLDSGYTF
TRBV19	TRBJ2-5	many	-	TGTGCCAGTAGTATTTGGGGACAAGAGACCCAGTACTTC	CASSIWGQETQYF
TRBV6-2/TRBV6-3	TRBJ1-5	-	-	TGTGCCAGCAGTTCAGGGGTTTACAATCAGCCCCAGCATTTT	CASSSGVYNQPQHF
TRBV7-2	TRBJ2-3	-	-	TGTGCCAGCAGCTTAGACTTTGCGAGGGCAGATACGCAGTATTTT	CASSLDFARADTQYF
TRBV6-1	TRBJ1-4	few	TRBD1	TGTGCCAGCAGTGCCGGTCCGGGACAGGGGAATGAAAAACTGTTTTTT	CASSAGPGQGNEKLFF
TRBV6-5	TRBJ2-1	many	-	TGTGCCAGCAGTTACGCGGGGGCGGGAGAGAATGAGCAGTTCTTC	CASSYAGAGENEQFF
TRBV12-3/TRBV12-4	TRBJ2-6	many	-	TGTGCCAGCAGTTTTTGGGGCTCTGGGGCCAACGTCCTGACTTTC	CASSFWGSGANVLTF
TRBV5-1	TRBJ1-2	many	TRBD1	TGCGCCAGCAGCTGGCAGGGGGCAGACGGTGGCTACACCTTC	CASSWQGADGGYTF
TRBV7-6	TRBJ2-7	many	TRBD2	TGTGCCAGCAGCTCCCGGGGGGGTAAGGACGAGCAGTACTTC	CASSSRGGKDEQYF
TRBV28	TRBJ2-7	-	TRBD1	TGTGCCAGCAGGGGGACAGGGGGCCCCTACGAGCAGTACTTC	CASRGTGGPYEQYF
TRBV5-1	TRBJ1-1	-	-	TGCGCCAGCAGCTTGGAGTCTGCGAGCCCTGAAGCTTTCTTT	CASSLESASPEAFF
TRBV28	TRBJ2-7	many	-	TGTGCCAGCAGGTCCCCCGGGGTACTTCCTAGCGAGCAGTACTTC	CASRSPGVLPSEQYF
TRBV3-1	TRBJ2-7	-	-	TGTGCCAGCAGCCAAGATTTACAGCGGGCCTCCTACGAGCAGTACTTC	CASSQDLQRASYEQYF
TRBV5-1	TRBJ2-7	-	TRBD2	TGCGCCAGCAGCTTGGAGGGCGTAGCGGGAGGTTTATACGAGCAGTACTTC	CASSLEGVAGGLYEQYF
TRBV28	TRBJ2-7	many	-	TGTGCCAGCAATATAGGGGTATGGGAGCAGTACTTC	CASNIGVWEQYF
TRBV11-2	TRBJ2-1	many	TRBD2	TGTGCCAGCAGCACTCGACTAGCGGGAAATAATGAGCAGTTCTTC	CASSTRLAGNNEQFF
TRBV5-8	TRBJ1-1	-	-	TGTGCCAGCAGCTTGGGGGGATGGTCCACTGAAGCTTTCTTT	CASSLGGWSTEAFF
TRBV7-8	TRBJ2-2	many	-	TGTGCCAGCAGCTTTAGAAGGACGAACACCGGGGAGCTGTTTTTT	CASSFRRTNTGELFF
TRBV6-1	TRBJ2-1	many	TRBD2	TGTGCCAGCAGATCCGGGACTAGCGCGCGCTACAATGAGCAGTTCTTC	CASRSGTSARYNEQFF
TRBV20-1	TRBJ2-7	few	TRBD1	TGCAGTGCCTCCGACTTCGGGACAGGGGGCTACGAGCAGTACTTC	CSASDFGTGGYEQYF
TRBV6-1	TRBJ2-1	-	-	TGTGCCAGCAGCTCAGCCAGGGATGCTGTCAATGAGCAGTTCTTC	CASSSARDAVNEQFF
TRBV6-1	TRBJ2-7	many	-	TGTGCCAGCCTCTATTTGGGACGGAACTACGAGCAGTACTTC	CASLYLGRNYEQYF
TRBV6-1	TRBJ1-1	-	-	TGTGCCAACAAACCCGGGACCGTGAACACTGAAGCTTTCTTT	CANKPGTVNTEAFF
TRBV7-2	TRBJ2-7	many	-	TGTGCCAGCAGCTTAGTTCCATACGAGCAGTACTTC	CASSLVPYEQYF
TRBV7-6	TRBJ2-3	-	-	TGTGCCAGCAGTACACAGGCGGATACGCAGTATTTT	CASSTQADTQYF
TRBV7-8	TRBJ1-2	-	-	TGTGCCAGCAGCTTAGCTAGCAGTAATGGCTACACCTTC	CASSLASSNGYTF
TRBV6-1	TRBJ1-2	-	-	TGTGCCAGCAGGCCCACAGGGACCGACTATGGCTACACCTTC	CASRPTGTDYGYTF
TRBV20-1	TRBJ2-1	many	-	TGCAGTGCTAGATTAGGGCGGTCGTCCTACAATGAGCAGTTCTTC	CSARLGRSSYNEQFF
TRBV28	TRBJ2-7	many	-	TGTGCCACCGGACAGTACTCCTACGAGCAGTACTTC	CATGQYSYEQYF
TRBV3-1	TRBJ1-6	-	TRBD1	TGTGCCAGCAGCTCCCGGACAGGGATCTTTTCACCCCTCCACTTT	CASSSRTGIFSPLHF
TRBV5-1	TRBJ1-5	many	-	TGCGCCAGCAGCCCCGTGGGCGGGGGCAATCAGCCCCAGCATTTT	CASSPVGGGNQPQHF
TRBV28	TRBJ2-7	many	-	TGTGCCAGCAGTTTATACGTGGAGACTCCCCCCGAGCAGTACTTC	CASSLYVETPPEQYF
TRBV20-1	TRBJ2-1	-	TRBD2	TGCAGTGCTAGAGATTTGGTAGCGGGGCAAAACAATGAGCAGTTCTTC	CSARDLVAGQNNEQFF
TRBV5-1	TRBJ2-1	many	-	TGCGCCACCAAAACGTCGTGGGGGAACTACAATGAGCAGTTCTTC	CATKTSWGNYNEQFF
TRBV30	TRBJ1-1	many	-	TGTGCCCGAACAGGGAGGGTGAACACTGAAGCTTTCTTT	CARTGRVNTEAFF
TRBV5-1	TRBJ2-2	many	TRBD1	TGTGCCAGCAGGGACAGTGACACCGGGGAGCTGTTTTTT	CASRDSDTGELFF
TRBV5-6	TRBJ2-3	few	TRBD2	TGTGCCAGCAGCGGGACTAGCGGGGGGCTCAGGACCACAGATACGCAGTATTTT	CASSGTSGGLRTTDTQYF
TRBV20-1	TRBJ2-3	many	-	TGCAGTGCGGGCAGAACTAGCACAGATACGCAGTATTTT	CSAGRTSTDTQYF
TRBV7-2	TRBJ2-7	-	TRBD2	TGTGCCAGCAGCCCGACTAGCGGGTTTAGGGGTGAGCAGTACTTC	CASSPTSGFRGEQYF
TRBV12-3/TRBV12-4	TRBJ2-1	many	-	TGTGCCAGCAGTTTAGCCGGGGGTTATGAGCAGTTCTTC	CASSLAGGYEQFF
TRBV6-1	TRBJ2-7	-	-	TGTGCCAGCAGGAACCAGCGGGCGTCCTACGAGCAGTACTTC	CASRNQRASYEQYF
TRBV28	TRBJ1-3	many	TRBD1	TGTGCCAGCAGCTTAGGACAGGGGACATCTGGAAACACCATATATTTT	CASSLGQGTSGNTIYF
TRBV27	TRBJ1-5	few	-	TGTGCCAGCAGTTCGACAGGCCTAACTAGCAATCAGCCCCAGCATTTT	CASSSTGLTSNQPQHF
TRBV7-2	TRBJ2-7	many	TRBD1	TGTGCCAGCAGCTTAGTTGGGACAGGGGGCTTCGAGCAGTACTTC	CASSLVGTGGFEQYF
TRBV11-2	TRBJ1-1	-	-	TGTGCCAGCAGCGGGGGCTCCCCGGCTGAAGCTTTCTTT	CASSGGSPAEAFF
TRBV20-1	TRBJ2-1	many	TRBD2	TGCAGTGCCCGCCCCCTAGCGGACTCCTACAATGAGCAGTTCTTC	CSARPLADSYNEQFF
TRBV13	TRBJ1-1	many	-	TGTGCCAGCAGCTTTACCCGGGACACCGACCAGAACACTGAAGCTTTCTTT	CASSFTRDTDQNTEAFF
TRBV2	TRBJ2-5	many	TRBD2	TGTGCCAGCAGTGCTAGCGGGGGGGGGGAGACCCAGTACTTC	CASSASGGGETQYF